The T cell receptor beta chain described here comes from a study of cytomegalovirus exposure and HLA in healthy donors listed by TCRdb under 2017. As for the study more broadly: An earlier analysis of 587 of the donors reported roughly 270 Gb of sequence data and approximately 110 million unique TCR beta sequences from about 200 million T cells. An early release covering roughly 580 HLA-typed donors comprised 250 to 350 gigabases of sequencing data and around 85 million unique TCR sequences. The genetic ancestry cluster associated with self-reported Caucasian donors included over 80% of the approximately 430 genotyped donors. The study aimed to test whether signatures of past pathogen exposure could be identified by cataloging public T cell receptors. The T cell repertoires of about 700 subjects were profiled by immunosequencing and related to cytomegalovirus serostatus. Besides the first cohort of hundreds of subjects, a separate validation cohort made up of over 100 different subjects was used. To predict cytomegalovirus infection status, the study combined high-throughput TCR immunosequencing, statistical association of individual TCRs with disease status, and machine learning. A later analysis re-analyzed previously published TCR beta repertoires from 550 to 700 donors and added high-resolution HLA genotyping to study TCR occurrence patterns. Rather than drawing on any new phenotypic data, the later analysis identified candidate immune exposures from TCR beta sequences and the way those sequences occurred across donors. In an earlier analysis of 500 to 650 of the donors, high-throughput TCR beta sequencing was used to judge whether each TCR beta V gene segment behaved as functional or pseudogenic. Donor age, sex, ethnicity and CMV serostatus were compiled together with the repertoire data. A later genetic analysis took genome-wide SNP genotypes for about 55% of the 666 donors and used that subset as a discovery cohort. All discovery cohort repertoires had been generated using a single sequencing platform. Both class I and class II loci were covered by HLA typing, at four-digit resolution. The number of typed donors differed by locus: roughly 629-640 for A, B, C, DRB1 and DQB1; approximately 540 for DQA1; approximately 600 for DPA1; and approximately 450 for DPB1. Five DR-DQ haplotypes were handled as single units for association and clustering because linkage in the cohort was strong. Among some 410 genotyped donors of the cohort, an average of approximately 240,000 unique TCR beta nucleotide sequences was sequenced per donor, of which roughly 18% were non-productive. Points the paper makes about the study in general: Presence/absence analyses assumed roughly uniform sequencing depth across donors, an assumption that may not hold. In an earlier analysis of approximately 590 of the donors, most TCR beta V segments were observed in productive rearrangements about 90% or about 30% of the time, broadly matching IMGT annotations. V-gene and J-gene trimming of TCR beta chains was associated with a missense DCLRE1C variant in a later genetic analysis, and the association was replicated in an independent cohort. The earlier analysis of fewer than 750 of the donors excluded approximately 15 rarely observed V segments, including chromosome 9 orphons, because counts were too low. Linkage disequilibrium might explain the correlated functional status among segregating V segments, but an unknown experimental factor could not be excluded. When HLA alleles, especially DR and DQ, strongly co-occurred, attributing TCR associations to individual alleles was difficult. Three of the identified cytomegalovirus-associated TCR beta chains were confirmed in vitro to be specific for cytomegalovirus antigens. The study listed 164 TCR beta chains as associated with cytomegalovirus. A further reported finding was that TCR beta sequences accurately predicted the HLA-A and HLA-B alleles for most subjects in the first cohort. CMV serostatus was the only immune exposure information available for the cohort. Compared with the approximately 710-donor mean, donors in an Asian-associated ancestry cluster had fewer N-insertions in productive TCRs, according to a later genetic analysis. It was suggested by the authors that the approach could potentially be generalized to other disease states and immunological phenotypes. The sequencing pipeline was judged likely to have produced a cluster of highly shared sequence variants as a technical artifact. The classifier was reported to diagnose cytomegalovirus status with high specificity and sensitivity in both the original and validation cohorts. The cohort was sequenced for TCR beta chains only, and without alpha or paired-chain data the features that could be detected were limited. HLA typing was unavailable for some donors at each locus, so association tests used only the typed subset. Across donors, most TCR sequences were observed very rarely, whereas some public TCRs were present in many individuals. A later analysis reported that several top co-occurrence clusters appeared linked to parvovirus B19, influenza, CMV and Epstein-Barr virus. A later analysis found that HLA-associated TCR beta chains were more clonally expanded and had lower generation probabilities than equally common non-associated chains. In a later analysis, some 17,000 TCR beta sequences were associated with specific HLA alleles at a false discovery rate of 0.05. A later analysis found that TCR association rates varied across HLA loci, with DRB1 alleles showing the most associated TCRs and HLA-C alleles the fewest. Some IMGT-functional V segments, including TRBV6-2 and TRBV6-3, could not be distinguished by the 87-base-pair reads and were therefore excluded. A later analysis found that most CMV-associated TCR beta chains appeared HLA-restricted, with HLA associations seemingly driven largely by CMV exposure.

The CDR3 runs 16 amino acids, cysteine and phenylalanine included. Here the CDR3 DNA is all that survives: 48 bases in frame from base 1. The germline V gene (reference sequence) yields LNHDA for CDR1 and SQIVND for CDR2. The junction shows trimming of 4 bases on V and 5 bases on J, and the gene matches do not reach 11 bases of it. Worth noting for this clone: It has no known antigen specificity. Base qualities are not at hand, and no much larger clone is one base apart.

The method was the immunoSEQ multiplex PCR assay. For the multiplex PCR, a mixture combining 60 forward primers for TCR Vbeta segments and 13 reverse primers for TCR Jbeta segments was used. The CDR3 region of rearranged TCR beta genes was amplified from genomic DNA by a multiplex PCR assay. On the Illumina HiSeq System, the amplified TCR beta libraries were sequenced as 87-base-pair reads. The study's processing was this. Across the 600 to 700 repertoires, a later analysis counted 75 million to 90 million unique TCR beta chains, about 10 million of which were shared by at least two donors. To remove PCR and sequencing errors, raw reads were error-corrected and collapsed into unique sequences using a nearest-neighbor algorithm that merged closely related sequences. CDR3 sequences were aligned to IMGT reference sequences to assign V, D and J gene segments. For a sequence to be retained, a match of at least six nucleotides to both a V gene segment and a J gene segment was required. Rearrangements were classified as productive when the CDR3 lacked stop codons and remained in frame with V and J, and all other rearrangements were classified as non-productive. CDR3 was defined by IMGT convention, running from the second conserved V-encoded cysteine to the conserved J-encoded phenylalanine. The earlier analysis of some 550 of the donors excluded any sequence lacking an unambiguous match to a single V gene segment. In an earlier analysis of 450 to 750 of the donors, a V segment was called functional when productive rearrangements were above 56.7%, and segregating when the standard deviation between donors exceeded 5%. A statistical classification framework was developed to diagnose cytomegalovirus status using the catalog of TCR beta chain sequences. V and J gene assignment, in a later analysis, came from comparing TCR nucleotide sequences with IMGT/GENE-DB human TR gene sequences. A later analysis assigned CDR3 sequences and most-parsimonious VDJ recombination scenarios with the TCRdist pipeline. In a later analysis, every TCR beta chain was defined by the combination of its CDR3 amino acid sequence and its V-gene family, and reads without a unique V-gene family were dropped. As a way to deal with suspected cross-contamination and a sequencing artifact, a later analysis dropped 450 to 600 nucleotide sequences that were highly shared and had low generation probability. In a later analysis, a clonal expansion index was calculated for each public chain from normalized within-repertoire ranks of inferred template counts. In a later analysis, generation probabilities were computed with a VDJ recombination model fitted to out-of-frame rearrangements, and the resulting probabilities were checked against IGoR. In a later analysis, hypergeometric tests were used to score TCR-TCR, TCR-HLA and TCR-CMV co-occurrence, with a repertoire-size bias correction applied to TCR pairs. In a later analysis, false discovery rates were estimated by permuting HLA or CMV assignments 20 times. In a later analysis, co-occurring TCRs were grouped using DBSCAN, and TCRdist sequence similarity was added for clustering within HLA-allele-positive subsets. Co-occurrence clustering excluded repertoires with fewer than 30,000 or more than 120,000 public chains, plus five with anomalous nucleotide sharing. As stored in TCRdb, this immuneACCESS dataset retains in-frame rearrangements with V and J assigned. A fraction of the clones does not appear; measured against another copy, unresolved V genes explain less than half of the discrepancy, and the remainder lacks a known reason. V and J calls and clone size are given by that table; D and trimming were obtained from the DNA. The sample table records approximately 190,000 clones; around 86% of these occur just once. The ten largest clones capture approximately 6.3% of the sample.

The cohort was made up of 666 healthy bone marrow donors. Cohort members were all nominally healthy when sampled, although unrecorded immune exposures were likely present. The donor was CMV seropositive and belonged to the group of 250 to 350 seropositive cohort members. Every donor gave a peripheral blood sample, and the peripheral blood mononuclear cells from that sample were used for TCR beta sequencing. The Qiagen DNeasy Blood Extraction Kit was used to extract genomic DNA from the blood cell samples. The chain is made from TRBV19 and TRBJ2-5; the junction holds 9 bases that match TRBD1. The source of this sequence is a man in his forties in good health and CMV-seropositive. Sequencing was done on a sample of PBMCs. The CDR3 here reads CASSSPGTGYWETQYF. The nucleotide sequence is TGTGCCAGTAGTAGTCCCGGGACAGGGTATTGGGAGACCCAGTACTTC.